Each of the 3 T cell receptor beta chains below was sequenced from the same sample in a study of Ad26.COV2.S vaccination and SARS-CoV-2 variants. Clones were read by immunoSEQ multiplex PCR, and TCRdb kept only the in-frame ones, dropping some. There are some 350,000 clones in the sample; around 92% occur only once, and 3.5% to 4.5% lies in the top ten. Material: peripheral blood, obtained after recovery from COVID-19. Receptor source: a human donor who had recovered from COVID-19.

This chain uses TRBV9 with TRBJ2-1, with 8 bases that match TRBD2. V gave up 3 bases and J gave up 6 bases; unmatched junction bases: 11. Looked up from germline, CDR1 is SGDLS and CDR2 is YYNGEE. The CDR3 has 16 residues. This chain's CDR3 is CASSDPAGAIFNEQFF. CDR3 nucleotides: TGTGCCAGCAGCGACCCAGCGGGGGCGATCTTCAATGAGCAGTTCTTC. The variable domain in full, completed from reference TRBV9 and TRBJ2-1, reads DSGVTQTPKHLITATGQRVTLRCSPRSGDLSVYWYQQSLDQGLQFLIQYYNGEERAKGNILERFSAQQFPDLHSELNLSSLELGDSALYFCASSDPAGAIFNEQFFGPGTRLTVL.

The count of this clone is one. The CDR3 DNA reads as TGTGCCAGCAGTTCCGTAAGGGACAGGAACACTGAAGCTTTCTTT. Amino acid sequence: CASSSVRDRNTEAFF. This rearrangement joins TRBV28 to TRBJ1-1, with 7 bases identical to TRBD1. CDR1 and CDR2 (germline): MDHEN, SYDVKM. The CDR3 sequence is 15 residues long. With 4 bases clipped from V and 1 base from J, the junction kept 6 bases outside the gene matches. The whole variable domain, filled in from reference TRBV28 and TRBJ1-1, reads DVKVTQSSRYLVKRTGEKVFLECVQDMDHENMFWYRQDPGLGLRLIYFSYDVKMKEKGDIPEGYSVSREKKERFSLILESASTNQTSMYLCASSSVRDRNTEAFFGQGTRLTVV.

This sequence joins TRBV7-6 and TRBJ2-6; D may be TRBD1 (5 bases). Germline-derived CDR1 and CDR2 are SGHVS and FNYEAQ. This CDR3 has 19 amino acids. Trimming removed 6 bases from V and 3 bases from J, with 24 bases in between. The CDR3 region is CASSYPRGTVVVGANVLTF. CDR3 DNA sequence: TGTGCCAGCAGTTACCCAAGGGGTACGGTTGTAGTTGGGGCCAACGTCCTGACTTTC.